The clone carrying this T cell receptor (beta chain) occurred once. The V segment lost 4 bases and the J segment 7 bases; nucleotides outside the gene matches: 12. Germline values: CDR1 MGHRA, CDR2 YSYEKL. CDR3 length: 17 amino acids. This sample was included in a study of cytomegalovirus exposure and HLA in healthy donors. With 60 Vbeta and 13 Jbeta primers, the PCR was carried out. The repertoire was sequenced with immunoSEQ multiplex PCR; TCRdb's copy has only in-frame clones and lacks some. Seen here are 120,000 to 150,000 clones, 65% to 85% observed once, and the top ten hold around 7%. The chain has TRBV4-1 and TRBJ2-2; TRBD1 matches 10 bases. The sequenced sample consisted of PBMCs. This sequence was found in a woman aged 40 to 55 in good health and CMV-seropositive. CDR3 sequence (DNA): TGCGCCAGCAGCCCAAGCCCCGGGACAGGGGAAGGCGGGGAGCTGTTTTTT. It encodes CASSPSPGTGEGGELFF.